Each of the 26 T cell receptor beta chains below was sequenced from the same sample in a study of vaccination effects on CD4 cells after COVID-19. These receptors are not linked to any known antigen. This table comes from immunoSEQ multiplex PCR, and its TCRdb copy is limited to in-frame clones, with some not included. The table shows tens of thousands of clones, with roughly 77% occurring only once. Antigen-specific CD4+ T cells expanded by the ViraFEST assay with viral peptide pools were then sequenced. At the end of around eleven days of culture, CD4+ T cells were isolated. This individual tested PCR-positive for SARS-CoV-2 infection between March and December 2020. The starting material was CD4+ T cells from PBMCs cultured with HIV peptides, obtained before COVID-19 vaccination. Subset reported: HIV-1 Nef peptide pool negative control/reference culture. These receptors originate from a human donor who had a prior SARS-CoV-2 infection.

The V call is TRBV6-2 or TRBV6-3, the J call TRBJ2-5; no definite D call. Germline CDR1 is MNHEY and CDR2 is SVGEGT. The CDR3 sequence is 12 residues long. Trimming left V 2 bases short and J 4 bases short, with 5 bases between. CDR3: CASSYPGETQYF. Here the CDR3 DNA reads TGTGCCAGCAGTTACCCTGGAGAGACCCAGTACTTC.

This sequence joins TRBV19 and TRBJ1-2; D possibly corresponds to TRBD1 (6 bases). The germline V gene has CDR1 LNHDA and CDR2 SQIVND (reference sequence). The CDR3 covers 18 residues. V lost 3 bases to trimming and J lost 0 bases, with 20 bases between them. CDR3 in amino acids: CASSISWPGTSPNYGYTF. The CDR3 coding sequence is TGTGCCAGTAGTATTTCTTGGCCAGGGACAAGCCCTAACTATGGCTACACCTTC.

The gene calls are TRBV5-1 and TRBJ2-3, with TRBD2 identical over 9 bases. Germline-derived CDR1 and CDR2 are SGHRS and YFSETQ. This CDR3 region has 14 residues. V shed 6 bases, J shed 0 bases, and the junction held 2 bases outside the gene matches. CDR3 residues: CASTSGTSTDTQYF. The CDR3 bases are TGCGCCAGCACTAGCGGGACTAGCACAGATACGCAGTATTTT. The full variable domain, its missing parts supplied by reference TRBV5-1 and TRBJ2-3, is KAGVTQTPRYLIKTRGQQVTLSCSPISGHRSVSWYQQTPGQGLQFLFEYFSETQRNKGNFPGRFSGRQFSNSRSEMNVSTLELGDSALYLCASTSGTSTDTQYFGPGTRLTVL.

The chain carries TRBV19 and TRBJ2-1; D is tentatively TRBD1 or TRBD2 (5 bases each). Trimming shortened V by 6 bases and J by 2 bases, and 11 bases separated the two germline ends. From germline, CDR1 is LNHDA and CDR2 SQIVND (reference sequence). The CDR3 contains 14 residues. Here the CDR3 reads CASSAGTAYNEQFF. CDR3 DNA sequence: TGTGCCAGTAGCGCCGGGACGGCCTACAATGAGCAGTTCTTC. Based on the CDR3 plus reference TRBV19 and TRBJ2-1, the full variable domain is DGGITQSPKYLFRKEGQNVTLSCEQNLNHDAMYWYRQDPGQGLRLIYYSQIVNDFQKGDIAEGYSVSREKKESFPLTVTSAQKNPTAFYLCASSAGTAYNEQFFGPGTRLTVL.

The table lists this clone with a few counts. The rearrangement uses TRBV5-1 and TRBJ1-1, with D perhaps TRBD1 (6 bases). Germline CDR1 SGHRS, CDR2 YFSETQ. Trimming left V 0 bases short and J 2 bases short, with 11 bases between. The CDR3 length is 15 residues. CDR3 sequence: CASSLEHRVNTEAFF. In nucleotides, the CDR3 is TGCGCCAGCAGCTTGGAACACAGGGTTAACACTGAAGCTTTCTTT.

This clone was seen more than once but under ten times. The rearrangement links TRBV9 to TRBJ2-1, with 7 bases fitting TRBD2. Trimming took 0 bases from V and 2 from J; bases not matched to a gene: 14. The CDR3 extends over 19 amino acids. Germline CDR1 and CDR2: SGDLS and YYNGEE. DNA of the CDR3: TGTGCCAGCAGCGTAGTCCCTAGCGGAGCCCAGAACGCCTACAATGAGCAGTTCTTC. Translating gives CASSVVPSGAQNAYNEQFF.

The V gene is TRBV24-1, the J gene TRBJ1-3; D not certain. This CDR3 comprises 13 residues. V lost 9 bases and J 5 bases, leaving 13 bases between the germline ends. Germline CDR1 and CDR2: KGHDR and SFDVKD. The CDR3 spells CATQSSGRNTIYF. In DNA form, the CDR3 reads TGTGCCACCCAAAGTTCCGGTAGAAACACCATATATTTT.

The J gene is TRBJ1-1, the V gene TRBV5-6; D is unclear. The CDR3 loop spans 14 amino acids. Germline V gene data show CDR1 as SGHDT and CDR2 as YYEEEE. The V and J ends lost 0 bases and 1 base respectively, with 7 bases between them. In DNA, the CDR3 is TGTGCCAGCAGCTTGGGTCGGAGGAACACTGAAGCTTTCTTT. Translation gives CASSLGRRNTEAFF. The whole variable domain, filled in from reference TRBV5-6 and TRBJ1-1, reads DAGVTQSPTHLIKTRGQQVTLRCSPKSGHDTVSWYQQALGQGPQFIFQYYEEEERQRGNFPDRFSGHQFPNYSSELNVNALLLGDSALYLCASSLGRRNTEAFFGQGTRLTVV.

This sequence joins TRBV6-2 or TRBV6-3 and TRBJ1-2; possibly TRBD1 for D (5 bases). The germline gives CDR1 MNHEY, CDR2 SVGEGT. This CDR3 has 13 amino acids. Trimming removed 2 bases from V and 5 bases from J, with 9 bases in between. CDR3 nucleotides: TGTGCCAGCAGTTACAGGGGTATATATGGCTACACCTTC. Protein product: CASSYRGIYGYTF.

The rearrangement uses TRBV7-2 and TRBJ2-5; D not certain. Trimming shortened V by 4 bases and J by 11 bases, and 17 bases separated the two germline ends. Germline V gene sequence: CDR1 SGHTA, CDR2 FQGNSA. The CDR3 is 13 amino acids. CDR3 in amino acids: CASSSSPGPPQYF. The CDR3 DNA sequence: TGTGCCAGCAGCTCATCCCCCGGGCCCCCGCAGTACTTC. The entire variable domain, with the rest obtained from reference TRBV7-2 and TRBJ2-5, is as follows: GAGVSQSPSNKVTEKGKDVELRCDPISGHTALYWYRQSLGQGLEFLIYFQGNSAPDKSGLPSDRFSAERTGGSVSTLTIQRTQQEDSAVYLCASSSSPGPPQYFGPGTRLLVL.

The rearrangement uses TRBV2 and TRBJ2-2; 8 bases agree with TRBD1. There are 17 residues in the CDR3. Trimming cost V 6 bases and J 4 bases; bases outside gene matches: 13. Germline V gives CDR1 SNHLY, CDR2 FYNNEI. DNA for the CDR3: TGTGCCAGCAGGCCCGGGACAGGAGGAACGACCACCGGGGAGCTGTTTTTT. Amino acids: CASRPGTGGTTTGELFF.

The chain carries TRBV24-1 and TRBJ2-1, with 7 bases lining up with TRBD2. The CDR3 covers 18 residues. CDR1 KGHDR and CDR2 SFDVKD come from the germline V gene. V dropped 4 bases and J dropped 0; count of bases not matched to a gene: 11. The CDR3 spells CATSEASGTMGSYNEQFF. CDR3 coding DNA: TGTGCCACCAGTGAGGCTAGCGGAACAATGGGCTCCTACAATGAGCAGTTCTTC.

V usage is TRBV7-2 and J usage is TRBJ2-7, with D unclear. The V and J ends lost 2 bases and 7 bases respectively, with 9 bases between them. CDR1 is SGHTA, CDR2 FQGNSA, per germline. This CDR3 region has 12 residues. The DNA of the CDR3 is TGTGCCAGCAGCTTACCGTTGGCAGAGCAGTACTTC. Its translation is CASSLPLAEQYF.

The rearrangement joins TRBV6-5 to TRBJ2-7; TRBD2 agrees at 13 bases. The trim removed 0 bases at V and 6 bases at J, leaving 5 bases unmatched. Looked up from germline, CDR1 is MNHEY and CDR2 is SVGAGI. The length of the CDR3 is 16 residues. The CDR3: CASSYSKGLAGLEQYF. The CDR3 DNA reads TGTGCCAGCAGTTACTCGAAGGGACTAGCGGGACTCGAGCAGTACTTC.

This chain connects TRBV6-2 or TRBV6-3 to TRBJ1-1; the D is unclear. CDR1 and CDR2 from the germline V gene are MNHEY and SVGEGT. CDR3 size: 13 residues. V lost 6 bases to trimming and J lost 2 bases, with 10 bases between them. The CDR3 spells CASSREHNTEAFF. CDR3 sequence (DNA): TGTGCCAGCAGCCGCGAACATAACACTGAAGCTTTCTTT.

The CDR3 DNA is TGTGCCAGCAGCCTCTCTCCGGACCTAGAGACCCAGTACTTC. Its protein product is CASSLSPDLETQYF. The V gene is TRBV4-2, the J gene TRBJ2-5; D not resolved. V was trimmed by 4 bases and J by 4 bases, leaving 13 bases between them. CDR3 size: 14 residues. The germline CDR1 and CDR2 sequences are LGHNA and YNFKEQ.

Only one count was recorded for this clone. The V and J genes are TRBV7-8 and TRBJ2-7; 7 bases are shared with TRBD1. Trimming cost V 5 bases and J 5 bases; bases outside gene matches: 9. This CDR3 region has 14 residues. Germline lookup yields CDR1 SGHVS and CDR2 FQNEAQ. The CDR3: CASSVQGLHNEQYF. The CDR3 DNA reads TGTGCCAGCAGCGTACAGGGGCTTCATAACGAGCAGTACTTC.

This clone was detected only once. This chain connects TRBV23-1 to TRBJ2-5; 9 bases agree with TRBD2. TRBV23-1 is classed as an ORF, of uncertain function. The CDR3 contains 19 residues. Trimming took 3 bases from V and 1 from J; bases not matched to a gene: 15. CDR3 DNA sequence: TGCGCCAGCAGTCATCGCGGGGGGGCCTTTAAAGATTTCCAAGAGACCCAGTACTTC. Protein sequence: CASSHRGGAFKDFQETQYF.

This CDR3 is CASSPNTYTDTQYF. CDR3 in DNA: TGTGCCAGCAGCCCGAATACGTACACAGATACGCAGTATTTT. The chain uses TRBV7-3 and TRBJ2-3; unclear D gene. This CDR3 has 14 residues. V was pared by 5 bases and J by 2 bases, with 11 bases between. Per germline, CDR1 SGHTA and CDR2 FQGTGA.

V usage is TRBV28 and J usage is TRBJ2-1; TRBD2 agrees at 10 bases. The CDR3 length is 15 residues. V shed 6 bases, J shed 7 bases, and the junction held 9 bases outside the gene matches. CDR1 and CDR2 (germline): MDHEN, SYDVKM. CDR3: CASRGASGSENEQFF. In nucleotides, the CDR3 is TGTGCCAGCAGGGGGGCTAGCGGGAGTGAGAATGAGCAGTTCTTC. Using reference TRBV28 and TRBJ2-1 for the parts outside the CDR3, the full variable domain is DVKVTQSSRYLVKRTGEKVFLECVQDMDHENMFWYRQDPGLGLRLIYFSYDVKMKEKGDIPEGYSVSREKKERFSLILESASTNQTSMYLCASRGASGSENEQFFGPGTRLTVL.

CDR3 DNA: TGTGCCAGAACATTTCCCTTTAGGGGGTTTGAGCAGTTCTTC. It codes for CARTFPFRGFEQFF. The rearrangement uses TRBV5-3 and TRBJ2-1; perhaps TRBD1 as D (6 bases). TRBV5-3 is annotated as an ORF whose role is uncertain. This CDR3 comprises 14 residues. V was trimmed by 6 bases and J by 9 bases, leaving 19 bases between them.

This chain joins TRBV5-1 and TRBJ2-7; no reliable D call. V was clipped by 0 bases and J by 7 bases, with 14 bases between them. CDR1 is SGHRS and CDR2 is YFSETQ in the germline V gene. There are 14 residues in the CDR3. The CDR3 DNA sequence: TGCGCCAGCAGCTTGGGGTCAGACTTCTTTGAGCAGTACTTC. Its protein is CASSLGSDFFEQYF.

V is TRBV9 and J is TRBJ2-5; D is undetermined. Trimming took off 0 bases at V and 6 bases at J, with 9 bases between the two ends. Looked up from germline, CDR1 is SGDLS and CDR2 is YYNGEE. CDR3 size: 13 residues. CDR3 sequence (DNA): TGTGCCAGCAGCGTAGCTGGGCTGCAGACCCAGTACTTC. Its protein product is CASSVAGLQTQYF. The whole variable domain, filled in from reference TRBV9 and TRBJ2-5, reads DSGVTQTPKHLITATGQRVTLRCSPRSGDLSVYWYQQSLDQGLQFLIQYYNGEERAKGNILERFSAQQFPDLHSELNLSSLELGDSALYFCASSVAGLQTQYFGPGTRLLVL.

The chain couples TRBV18 to TRBJ1-1, with 7 bases fitting TRBD1. This CDR3 contains 18 residues. Trimming removed 2 bases from V and 3 bases from J; junction bases left unmatched: 15. The V gene's germline CDR1 is KGHSH and CDR2 LQKENI. In nucleotides, the CDR3 is TGTGCCAGCTCACCAAGAAAGACAGGGATTCCGAGAGACACTGAAGCTTTCTTT. Its protein product is CASSPRKTGIPRDTEAFF.

Concerning this clone itself: A read error may account for a junction end that differs from germline. The genes are TRBV28 and TRBJ1-3, with 7 bases fitting TRBD1. The CDR3 consists of 11 residues. CDR1 and CDR2 (germline): MDHEN, SYDVKM. The CDR3 DNA reads TGTGCCAGCAGTTCCTGGATGGACAGGATTTTT. The encoded protein is CASSSWMDRIF.

The gene calls are TRBV4-2 and TRBJ2-3; 9 nucleotides agree with TRBD2. In germline, CDR1 is LGHNA, CDR2 YNFKEQ. The CDR3 loop spans 15 amino acids. The V gene end was trimmed by 2 bases and the J gene end by 7 bases; junction bases not matched to a gene: 7. The CDR3 nucleotides are TGTGCCAGCAGCCAACCGGGACTAGCACTAAATACGCAGTATTTT. The encoded protein is CASSQPGLALNTQYF.